Many counts were recorded for the clone carrying this TCR beta chain. The CDR3 regions of TCR beta were amplified from RNA transcripts. An initial round of RT-PCR targeting the TCR CDR3 relied on the HTBI primer set. In TCRdb, the multiplex PCR reads were re-called with MiXCR into one record per CDR3 protein. The repertoire holds roughly 170,000 distinct CDR3 sequences, with approximately 15% as singletons. The source of the sample is a study of T cells in Graves' hyperthyroidism and ophthalmopathy. Sequenced input: blood. This TCR was sampled from a woman between 50 and 59 years old with Graves' hyperthyroidism.

In DNA form, the CDR3 reads TGTGCCAGCAGTTTAGCAACCTCCTACGAGCAGTACTTC. Its translation: CASSLATSYEQYF. This chain connects TRBV27 to TRBJ2-7; D gene ambiguous. The V gene's germline CDR1 is MNHEY and CDR2 SMNVEV (reference sequence). The CDR3 is 13 amino acids. The V end was cut by 2 bases, the J end by 0 bases, with 5 bases between.